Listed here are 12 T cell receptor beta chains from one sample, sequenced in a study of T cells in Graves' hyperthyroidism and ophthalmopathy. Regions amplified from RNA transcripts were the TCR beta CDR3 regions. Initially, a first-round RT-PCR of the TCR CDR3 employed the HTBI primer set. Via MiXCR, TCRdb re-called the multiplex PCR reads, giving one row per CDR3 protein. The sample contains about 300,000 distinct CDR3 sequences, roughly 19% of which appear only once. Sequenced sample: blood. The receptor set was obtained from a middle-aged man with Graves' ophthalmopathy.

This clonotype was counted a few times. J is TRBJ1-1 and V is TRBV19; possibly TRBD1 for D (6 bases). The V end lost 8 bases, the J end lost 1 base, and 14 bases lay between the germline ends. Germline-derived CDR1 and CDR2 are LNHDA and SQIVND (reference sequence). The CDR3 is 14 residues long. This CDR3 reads CASQTGTRNTEAFF. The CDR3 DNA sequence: TGTGCCAGTCAAACAGGGACTCGGAACACTGAAGCTTTCTTT. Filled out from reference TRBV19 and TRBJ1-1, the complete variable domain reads DGGITQSPKYLFRKEGQNVTLSCEQNLNHDAMYWYRQDPGQGLRLIYYSQIVNDFQKGDIAEGYSVSREKKESFPLTVTSAQKNPTAFYLCASQTGTRNTEAFFGQGTRLTVV.

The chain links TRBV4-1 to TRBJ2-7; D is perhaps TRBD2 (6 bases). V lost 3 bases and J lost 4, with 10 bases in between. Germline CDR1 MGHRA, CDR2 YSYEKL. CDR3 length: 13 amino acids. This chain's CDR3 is CASSHGEAYEQYF. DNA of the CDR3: TGCGCCAGCAGCCACGGGGAGGCGTACGAGCAGTACTTC.

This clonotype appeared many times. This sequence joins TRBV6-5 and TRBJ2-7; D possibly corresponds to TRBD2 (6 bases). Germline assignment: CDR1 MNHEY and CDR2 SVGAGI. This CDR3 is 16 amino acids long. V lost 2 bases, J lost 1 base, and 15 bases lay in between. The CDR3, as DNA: TGTGCCAGCAGTTACACTAGCCGGGGTGGGTCCTACGAGCAGTACTTC. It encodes CASSYTSRGGSYEQYF.

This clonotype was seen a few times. CDR3: CAVLSTDTQYF. For the CDR3, the DNA is TGTGCCGTCCTAAGCACAGATACGCAGTATTTT. The J gene is TRBJ2-3, the V gene TRBV10-3; no definite D call. Germline V CDR1 and CDR2: ENHRY, SYGVKD. This CDR3 spans 11 amino acids. V lost 11 bases and J lost 0, with 6 bases in between.

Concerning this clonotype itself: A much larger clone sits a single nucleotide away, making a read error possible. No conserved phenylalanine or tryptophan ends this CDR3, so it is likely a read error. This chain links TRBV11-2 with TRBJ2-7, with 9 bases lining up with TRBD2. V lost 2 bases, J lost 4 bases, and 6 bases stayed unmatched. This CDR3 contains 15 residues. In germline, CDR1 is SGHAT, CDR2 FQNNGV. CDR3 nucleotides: TGTGCCAGCAGCTTATTGGGTAGCGGGAGATACGAGCAGTACCTC. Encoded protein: CASSLLGSGRYEQYL.

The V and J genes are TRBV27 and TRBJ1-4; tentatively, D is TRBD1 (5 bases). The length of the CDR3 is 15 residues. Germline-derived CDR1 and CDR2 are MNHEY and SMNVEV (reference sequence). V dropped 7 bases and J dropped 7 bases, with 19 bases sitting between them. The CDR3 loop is CASILGTQNGEKLFF. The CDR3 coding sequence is TGTGCCAGCATTCTTGGGACCCAAAACGGTGAAAAACTGTTTTTT.

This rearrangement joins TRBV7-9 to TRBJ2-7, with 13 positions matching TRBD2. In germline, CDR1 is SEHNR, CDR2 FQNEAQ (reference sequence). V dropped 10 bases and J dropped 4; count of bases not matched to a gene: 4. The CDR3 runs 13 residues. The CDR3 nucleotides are TGTGCCATCATGACTAGCGGGAGGTACGAGCAGTACTTC. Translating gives CAIMTSGRYEQYF.

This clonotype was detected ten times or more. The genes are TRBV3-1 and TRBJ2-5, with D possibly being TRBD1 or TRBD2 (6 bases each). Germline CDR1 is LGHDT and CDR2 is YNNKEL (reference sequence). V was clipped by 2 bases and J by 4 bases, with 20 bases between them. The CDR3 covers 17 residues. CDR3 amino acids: CASSQQDSLGRIETQYF. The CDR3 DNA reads TGTGCCAGCAGCCAACAGGACAGTTTGGGGAGGATAGAGACCCAGTACTTC.

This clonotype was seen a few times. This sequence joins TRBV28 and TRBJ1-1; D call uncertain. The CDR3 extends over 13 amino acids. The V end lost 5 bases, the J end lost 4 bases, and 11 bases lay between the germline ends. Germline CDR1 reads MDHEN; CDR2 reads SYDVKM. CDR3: CASSPGGLTEAFF. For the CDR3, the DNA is TGTGCCAGCAGTCCCGGCGGGCTCACTGAAGCTTTCTTT.

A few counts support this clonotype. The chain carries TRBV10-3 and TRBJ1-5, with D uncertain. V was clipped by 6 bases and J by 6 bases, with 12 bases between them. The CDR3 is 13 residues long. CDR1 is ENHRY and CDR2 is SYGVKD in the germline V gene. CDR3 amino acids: CAIRLDATQPQHF. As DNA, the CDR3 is TGTGCCATCAGATTGGACGCAACTCAGCCCCAGCATTTT.

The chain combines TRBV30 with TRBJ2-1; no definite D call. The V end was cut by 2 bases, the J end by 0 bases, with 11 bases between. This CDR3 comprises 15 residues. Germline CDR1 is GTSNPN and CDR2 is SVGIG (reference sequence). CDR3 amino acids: CAWSMTLSSYNEQFF. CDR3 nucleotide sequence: TGTGCCTGGAGTATGACGTTGAGCTCCTACAATGAGCAGTTCTTC.

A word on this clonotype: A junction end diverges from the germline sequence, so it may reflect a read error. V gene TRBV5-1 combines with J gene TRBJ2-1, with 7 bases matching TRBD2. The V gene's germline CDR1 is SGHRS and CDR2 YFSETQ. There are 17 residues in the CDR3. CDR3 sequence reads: CASSLAERASGYSEQFF. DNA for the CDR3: TGCGCCAGCAGCTTGGCCGAAAGGGCTAGCGGCTACAGTGAGCAGTTCTTC.